The rows below give T cell receptor beta chains drawn from one sample of a study of blood T cell repertoires in COVID-19. Using immunoSEQ multiplex PCR, the repertoire was profiled, and TCRdb retains in-frame clones only, with some absent. The table shows around 100,000 clones, with around 86% occurring only once. Sequencing was carried out using peripheral blood. These receptors were taken from a man aged 40-49 years with acute or convalescent COVID-19. Both conserved end residues are part of each CDR3. Each record gives: V gene, J gene, D gene, CDR3 protein. The D gene is left open where the match is weak.

V: TRBV6-5; J: TRBJ1-2; D: -; CDR3: CATHEQGGNYGYTF
V: TRBV2; J: TRBJ2-1; D: TRBD1; CDR3: CASSDRVTYNEQFF
V: TRBV9; J: TRBJ2-1; D: TRBD1; CDR3: CASSMGQTYNEQFF
V: TRBV6-1; J: TRBJ2-2; D: TRBD2; CDR3: CASIRGVGTGELFF
V: TRBV5-4; J: TRBJ2-5; D: TRBD2; CDR3: CASSLAGGRGTQYF
V: TRBV29-1; J: TRBJ1-1; D: TRBD1; CDR3: CSVAGTGTTEAFF
V: TRBV9; J: TRBJ2-1; D: TRBD2; CDR3: CASSAFSGGANEQFF
V: TRBV7-2; J: TRBJ1-2; D: TRBD1; CDR3: CASSPQTGERYGYTF
V: TRBV7-9; J: TRBJ2-1; D: TRBD2; CDR3: CASSLGLGLPLLYEQFF
V: TRBV2; J: TRBJ2-7; D: TRBD1; CDR3: CASTIRTGPYEQYF
V: TRBV15; J: TRBJ2-3; D: TRBD1; CDR3: CATSKGTDRVLDTQYF
V: TRBV9; J: TRBJ2-1; D: TRBD2; CDR3: CASSPPGLANEQFF
V: TRBV9; J: TRBJ2-1; D: TRBD2; CDR3: CASSVALELAGGYNEQFF
V: TRBV7-8; J: TRBJ1-5; D: TRBD1; CDR3: CASSLGTRQGGQPQHF
V: TRBV6-2/TRBV6-3; J: TRBJ2-1; D: TRBD2; CDR3: CASSGTSGVVNLNEQFF
V: TRBV5-1; J: TRBJ2-1; D: -; CDR3: CASSFPRQVNEQFF
V: TRBV10-2; J: TRBJ2-2; D: -; CDR3: CASSEFLGLNTGELFF
V: TRBV5-4; J: TRBJ2-7; D: TRBD2; CDR3: CASSSKRDPRGYEQYF
V: TRBV19; J: TRBJ2-5; D: -; CDR3: CASSIRGIKYQETQYF
V: TRBV5-1; J: TRBJ2-3; D: -; CDR3: CASSLGPGDTQYF
V: TRBV2; J: TRBJ2-3; D: -; CDR3: CASSGTRRDTQYF
V: TRBV19; J: TRBJ2-1; D: TRBD2; CDR3: CASKGLDGSYNEQFF
V: TRBV7-5; J: TRBJ2-7; D: -; CDR3: CARSFEIEQYF
V: TRBV25-1; J: TRBJ2-5; D: -; CDR3: CASSEYRQGSETQYF
V: TRBV6-1; J: TRBJ1-5; D: -; CDR3: CASSDATGGQPQHF
V: TRBV5-1; J: TRBJ2-3; D: -; CDR3: CASSLAVGRISDTQYF
V: TRBV15; J: TRBJ1-2; D: TRBD1; CDR3: CATSREWQGQDHTF
V: TRBV12-5; J: TRBJ2-3; D: TRBD2; CDR3: CASGWTSGGAADTQYF
V: TRBV7-9; J: TRBJ2-1; D: -; CDR3: CASSLEGGTYNEQFF
V: TRBV28; J: TRBJ1-1; D: -; CDR3: CASREGRTEAFF
V: TRBV7-2; J: TRBJ1-5; D: -; CDR3: CASSLGPGNQPQHF
V: TRBV5-6; J: TRBJ2-6; D: -; CDR3: CASSLGLISGANVLTF
V: TRBV15; J: TRBJ2-7; D: -; CDR3: CATSRGVNRDTSYEQYF
V: TRBV6-5; J: TRBJ1-3; D: -; CDR3: CASRRSPGNTIYF
V: TRBV7-2; J: TRBJ1-6; D: TRBD1; CDR3: CASSLEGQLNSPLHF
V: TRBV7-3; J: TRBJ1-2; D: -; CDR3: CASSPYGGGSLVYGYTF
V: TRBV6-2/TRBV6-3; J: TRBJ1-6; D: TRBD1; CDR3: CASSGTANSPLHF
V: TRBV7-8; J: TRBJ2-7; D: TRBD2; CDR3: CASSKMGGSYEQYF
V: TRBV4-2; J: TRBJ1-3; D: TRBD1; CDR3: CASSQVGQLSGNTIYF
V: TRBV14; J: TRBJ2-7; D: TRBD1; CDR3: CASSQETGGSYEQYF
V: TRBV6-6; J: TRBJ2-5; D: -; CDR3: CASSPGTRQETQYF
V: TRBV20-1; J: TRBJ2-7; D: -; CDR3: CSASDGPRSYEQYF
V: TRBV7-9; J: TRBJ2-2; D: -; CDR3: CASSLSEFTGELFF
V: TRBV5-6; J: TRBJ2-2; D: TRBD2; CDR3: CASEKFGLAGSTGELFF
V: TRBV6-5; J: TRBJ2-7; D: -; CDR3: CASAIGYEQYF
V: TRBV24-1; J: TRBJ2-7; D: -; CDR3: CATSDGTREQYF
V: TRBV13; J: TRBJ1-2; D: TRBD1; CDR3: CASSPWTGVDYGYTF
V: TRBV4-1; J: TRBJ1-1; D: -; CDR3: CASSQDRRDTEAFF
V: TRBV6-1; J: TRBJ2-7; D: -; CDR3: CASSDRRQAYEQYF
V: TRBV3-1/TRBV3-2; J: TRBJ1-6; D: -; CDR3: CASSQVGRSPLHF
V: TRBV30; J: TRBJ2-7; D: -; CDR3: CAWGVGRDSEQYF